Presented here are 15 T cell receptor beta chains from one specimen sequenced in a study of OX40 agonist ivuxolimab in advanced cancers. TCRdb's table, derived via immunoSEQ multiplex PCR, lists solely in-frame clones and lacks some. The sample shows some 11,000 clones, approximately 84% of them seen only once. Sequenced here: CD4+ or CD8+ T cells sorted from blood, sampled in a trial of the OX40 agonist ivuxolimab. The receptors shown here come from an adult with an advanced solid tumor such as melanoma, head and neck, liver or kidney cancer.

The gene calls are TRBV14 and TRBJ2-1, with 11 positions matching TRBD2. The CDR3 sequence is 14 residues long. J was trimmed by 15 bases and V by 0 bases; bases with no gene match: 7. Germline lookup yields CDR1 SGHDN and CDR2 FVKESK. The CDR3 DNA reads as TGTGCCAGCAGCCAAGAGCTAGCGGGAGGACCTCGGTTCTTC. Amino acids: CASSQELAGGPRFF.

The chain is built from TRBV5-1 and TRBJ2-5; tentatively, D is TRBD2 (6 bases). The end of the DNA fits TRBJ2-7 better, so the J call may be wrong. CDR3 size: 17 residues. Germline loops: CDR1 SGHRS, CDR2 YFSETQ. CDR3 nucleotide sequence: TGCGCCAGCAGCCTAGGCCCCATGGAGGGGCCCTCCTACGAGCAGTACTTC. Its translation is CASSLGPMEGPSYEQYF.

This clone was observed a few times. J is TRBJ1-2 and V is TRBV27; D not resolved. CDR1 and CDR2 (germline): MNHEY, SMNVEV (reference sequence). The V end lost 0 bases, the J end lost 0 bases, and 5 bases lay between the germline ends. The CDR3 spans 14 residues. CDR3 sequence reads: CASSLSAANYGYTF. CDR3 nucleotides: TGTGCCAGCAGTTTATCTGCAGCTAACTATGGCTACACCTTC.

This chain joins TRBV14 and TRBJ1-1; D not resolved. The CDR3 has 12 amino acids. Germline CDR1 is SGHDN and CDR2 is FVKESK. Trimming removed 1 base from V and 0 bases from J, with 0 bases in between. The CDR3 is CASSQVNTEAFF. Written as DNA, the CDR3 is TGTGCCAGCAGCCAAGTGAACACTGAAGCTTTCTTT.

The J gene is TRBJ1-5, the V gene TRBV27; D ambiguous. V was cut by 2 bases and J by 2 bases, with 10 bases left in between. This CDR3 comprises 15 residues. Germline V gene data show CDR1 as MNHEY and CDR2 as SMNVEV (reference sequence). The chain's CDR3 is CASSLRGGGNQPQHF. The CDR3, as DNA: TGTGCCAGCAGTTTACGCGGCGGGGGCAATCAGCCCCAGCATTTT.

There are a few counts of this clone. The V gene is TRBV10-1, the J gene TRBJ2-7, with D tentatively TRBD1 (6 bases). V was cut by 3 bases and J by 5 bases, with 14 bases left in between. This CDR3 has 14 amino acids. Germline V lookup: CDR1 WNHNN, CDR2 SYGVQD (reference sequence). CDR3 sequence reads: CASSDYTGRNEQYF. CDR3 coding DNA: TGCGCCAGCAGTGATTACACAGGGCGTAACGAGCAGTACTTC.

By its share, this clone is medium-sized. This chain joins TRBV12-5 and TRBJ1-1, with 8 positions matching TRBD1. This CDR3 comprises 21 residues. With 5 bases clipped from V and 0 bases from J, the junction kept 23 bases outside the gene matches. Germline-derived CDR1 and CDR2 are LGHNT and FRNRAP. The DNA for the CDR3 is TGTGCTAGTGGTCTGCTATACCGGGACAGGATCTTAGGTCCTATGAACACTGAAGCTTTCTTT. Translating it yields CASGLLYRDRILGPMNTEAFF.

Only a few counts were recorded for this clone. J is TRBJ1-1 and V is TRBV19; no clear D gene. Trimming took 0 bases from V and 0 from J, leaving 8 bases between them. Germline V gene lookup returns CDR1 LNHDA and CDR2 SQIVND (reference sequence). This CDR3 contains 15 residues. The CDR3 spells CASSIEHNMNTEAFF. CDR3 bases: TGTGCCAGTAGTATAGAGCATAATATGAACACTGAAGCTTTCTTT.

In its sample, this clone ranks as medium-sized. The chain recombines TRBV6-4 with TRBJ2-7; TRBD1 might be the D (7 bases). This CDR3 has 15 residues. The V end lost 3 bases, the J end lost 2 bases, and 14 bases lay between the germline ends. CDR1 and CDR2 (germline): MRHNA, SNTAGT. CDR3 sequence reads: CASSERGQPPYEQYF. The CDR3, as DNA: TGTGCCAGCAGTGAGCGGGGACAGCCACCCTACGAGCAGTACTTC.

The chain has TRBV9 and TRBJ2-2, with 8 bases identical to TRBD2. The V segment lost 5 bases and the J segment 1 base; nucleotides outside the gene matches: 7. The CDR3 length is 16 residues. Germline loops: CDR1 SGDLS, CDR2 YYNGEE. The CDR3 sequence: CASRGKAGVNTGELFF. The CDR3 nucleotides read TGTGCCAGCAGGGGGAAAGCGGGGGTGAACACCGGGGAGCTGTTTTTT.

The DNA of the CDR3 is TGTGCCAGCAGTGCCGGGGGGCCCGTGCACGAGCAGTACTTC. Its translation is CASSAGGPVHEQYF. The rearrangement uses TRBV6-5 and TRBJ2-7; maybe TRBD2 (7 bases). This CDR3 is built from 14 residues. The germline CDR1 and CDR2 sequences are MNHEY and SVGAGI. V was cut by 5 bases and J by 5 bases, with 16 bases left in between.

The chain is built from TRBV11-2 and TRBJ2-3; a weak D match, TRBD2 (6 bases). The germline gives CDR1 SGHAT, CDR2 FQNNGV. V lost 3 bases, J lost 1 base, and 8 bases lay in between. CDR3 size: 14 residues. This chain's CDR3 is CASSFPGGTDTQYF. The CDR3 region has the DNA TGTGCCAGCAGCTTTCCGGGAGGCACAGATACGCAGTATTTT.

The chain couples TRBV5-8 to TRBJ2-3; 10 bases agree with TRBD2. With 2 bases clipped from V and 1 base from J, the junction kept 1 base outside the gene matches. Germline V gene sequence: CDR1 SGHTS, CDR2 YDEGEE. The CDR3 has 15 residues. CDR3 sequence: CASSFGTSGTDTQYF. The CDR3, as DNA: TGTGCCAGCAGCTTCGGGACTAGCGGCACAGATACGCAGTATTTT.

As concerns this clone: One base away lies a much larger clone, so this may be a sequencing read error. The J gene is TRBJ1-1, the V gene TRBV7-8, with D hard to call. Germline CDR1 SGHVS, CDR2 FQNEAQ. V lost 4 bases, J lost 4 bases, and 7 bases lay in between. The CDR3 is 12 residues long. The chain's CDR3 is CASSWGGTEAFF. In nucleotides, the CDR3 is TGTGCCAGCAGCTGGGGAGGCACTGAAGCTTTCTTT.

This clone was recorded a few times. The chain combines TRBV18 with TRBJ2-3, with D unclear. Germline V CDR1 and CDR2: KGHSH, LQKENI. V lost 6 bases to trimming and J lost 0 bases, with 4 bases between them. The CDR3 spans 12 residues. CDR3 amino acids: CASSVSTDTQYF. The DNA for the CDR3 is TGTGCCAGCTCCGTTAGCACAGATACGCAGTATTTT.